This T cell receptor beta chain was documented in a study of regulatory T cells in long-lasting Graves disease. Study-level information: Those Graves' patients who were newly diagnosed had been on antithyroid drugs under 3 months.

Time point here: newly diagnosed GD, antithyroid drugs for less than 3 months. Scientists built the TCR library using RNA that was extracted from PBMCs. Germline trimming cut 9 bases from V and 1 base from J; bases unmatched to any gene: 18. The germline CDR1 and CDR2 sequences are SGHNT and YYREEE (reference sequence). The CDR3 runs to 17 residues. The TCR beta library used iRepertoire HTBI primers with Arm-PCR amplification of CDR3. TCRdb itself ran the multiplex PCR reads through MiXCR, one entry per CDR3 protein. The sample holds approximately 540,000 distinct CDR3 sequences; about 12% are singletons and the top ten take almost 9%. The data also belong to a second study, concerning T cells in Graves' hyperthyroidism and ophthalmopathy. Turning to that study: TCR CDR3 regions were first amplified by RT-PCR with HTBI primers. Blood shared most expanded thyroid clonotypes above 0.001.

This chain uses TRBV5-4 with TRBJ1-2; 7 bases are a match to TRBD1. Specimen: peripheral blood mononuclear cells (PBMCs), collected at new diagnosis, from a patient treated with antithyroid drugs. The clonotype originates from a woman aged 30 to 39 with Graves disease. The CDR3 reads CAIPGTPGTAFNYGYTF. The CDR3 nucleotides are TGTGCCATTCCCGGAACCCCCGGGACAGCTTTTAACTATGGCTACACCTTC.